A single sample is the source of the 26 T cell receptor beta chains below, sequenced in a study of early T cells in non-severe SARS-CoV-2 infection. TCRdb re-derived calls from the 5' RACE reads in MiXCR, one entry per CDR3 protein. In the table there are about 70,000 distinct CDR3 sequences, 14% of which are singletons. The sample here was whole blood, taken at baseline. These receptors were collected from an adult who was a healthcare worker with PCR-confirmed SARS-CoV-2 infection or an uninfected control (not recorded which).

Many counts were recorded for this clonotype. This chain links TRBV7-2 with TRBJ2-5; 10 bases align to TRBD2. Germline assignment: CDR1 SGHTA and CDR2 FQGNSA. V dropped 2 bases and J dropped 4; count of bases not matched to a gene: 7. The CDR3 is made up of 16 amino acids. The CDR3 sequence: CASSLSSGRALETQYF. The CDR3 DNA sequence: TGTGCCAGCAGCTTAAGCAGCGGGAGGGCCCTAGAGACCCAGTACTTC.

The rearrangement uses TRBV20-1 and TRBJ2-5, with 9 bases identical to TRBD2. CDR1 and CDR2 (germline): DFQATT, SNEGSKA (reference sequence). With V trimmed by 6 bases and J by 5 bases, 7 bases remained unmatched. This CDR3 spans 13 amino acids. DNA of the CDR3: TGCAGTGCCGTAGCGGGAGTGGATGAGACCCAGTACTTC. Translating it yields CSAVAGVDETQYF.

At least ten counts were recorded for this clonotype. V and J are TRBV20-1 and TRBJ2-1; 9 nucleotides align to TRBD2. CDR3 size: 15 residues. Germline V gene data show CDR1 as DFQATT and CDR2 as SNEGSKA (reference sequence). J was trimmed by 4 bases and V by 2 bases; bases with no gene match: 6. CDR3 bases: TGCAGTGCTAGACGGGGCGGGAGGGGTTACAATGAGCAGTTCTTC. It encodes CSARRGGRGYNEQFF.

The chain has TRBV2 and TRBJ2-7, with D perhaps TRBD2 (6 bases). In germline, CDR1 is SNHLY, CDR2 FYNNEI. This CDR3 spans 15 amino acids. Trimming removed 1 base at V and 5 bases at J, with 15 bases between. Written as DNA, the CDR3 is TGTGCCAGCAGTGAAGGGGGGACTCCACGGGACGAGCAGTACTTC. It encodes CASSEGGTPRDEQYF.

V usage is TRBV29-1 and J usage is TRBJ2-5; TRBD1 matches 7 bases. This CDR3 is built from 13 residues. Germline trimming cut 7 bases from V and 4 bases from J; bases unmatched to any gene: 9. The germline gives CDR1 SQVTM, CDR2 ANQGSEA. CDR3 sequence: CSGRQGRAETQYF. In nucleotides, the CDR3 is TGCAGCGGCAGACAGGGAAGGGCAGAGACCCAGTACTTC.

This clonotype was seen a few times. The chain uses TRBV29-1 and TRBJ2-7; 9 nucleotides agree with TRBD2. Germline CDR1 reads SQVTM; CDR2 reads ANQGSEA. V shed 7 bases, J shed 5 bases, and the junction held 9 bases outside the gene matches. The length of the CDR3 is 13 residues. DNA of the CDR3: TGCAGCGCTACCGGACTAGCGCGAAACGAGCAGTACTTC. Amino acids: CSATGLARNEQYF.

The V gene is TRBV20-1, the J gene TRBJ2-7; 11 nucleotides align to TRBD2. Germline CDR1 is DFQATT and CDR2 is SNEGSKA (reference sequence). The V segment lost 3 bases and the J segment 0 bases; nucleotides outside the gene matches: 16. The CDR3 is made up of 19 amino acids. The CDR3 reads CSARVPLGVSGRVSYEQYF. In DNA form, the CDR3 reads TGCAGTGCTAGGGTCCCCCTTGGTGTTAGCGGGAGGGTCTCCTACGAGCAGTACTTC.

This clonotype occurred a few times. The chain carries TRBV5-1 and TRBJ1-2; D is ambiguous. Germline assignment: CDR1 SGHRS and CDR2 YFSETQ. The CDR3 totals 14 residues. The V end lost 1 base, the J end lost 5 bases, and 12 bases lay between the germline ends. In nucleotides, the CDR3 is TGCGCCAGCAGCTTGCGGCGGGGATCATATGGCTACACCTTC. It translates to CASSLRRGSYGYTF. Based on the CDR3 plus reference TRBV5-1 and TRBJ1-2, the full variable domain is KAGVTQTPRYLIKTRGQQVTLSCSPISGHRSVSWYQQTPGQGLQFLFEYFSETQRNKGNFPGRFSGRQFSNSRSEMNVSTLELGDSALYLCASSLRRGSYGYTFGSGTRLTVV.

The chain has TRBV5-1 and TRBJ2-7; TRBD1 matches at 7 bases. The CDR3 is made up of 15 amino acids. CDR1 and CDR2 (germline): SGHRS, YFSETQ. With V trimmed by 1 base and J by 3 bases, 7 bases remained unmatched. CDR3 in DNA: TGCGCCAGCAGCTTGCCCCGGGACAGTCACTACGAGCAGTACTTC. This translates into CASSLPRDSHYEQYF.

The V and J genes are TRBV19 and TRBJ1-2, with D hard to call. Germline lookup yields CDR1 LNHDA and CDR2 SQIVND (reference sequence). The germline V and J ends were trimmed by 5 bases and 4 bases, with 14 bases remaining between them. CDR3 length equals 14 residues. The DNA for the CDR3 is TGTGCCAGTAGTGAAACGGCCAATTCCTATGGCTACACCTTC. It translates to CASSETANSYGYTF.

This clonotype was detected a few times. The CDR3 loop reads CASSFHNEQFF. For the CDR3, the DNA is TGTGCCAGCAGCTTCCACAATGAGCAGTTCTTC. The chain employs TRBV7-6 and TRBJ2-1; D not certain. CDR1 and CDR2 from the germline V gene are SGHVS and FNYEAQ. The CDR3 length is 11 residues. V lost 3 bases to trimming and J lost 5 bases, with 2 bases between them. The entire variable domain, with the rest obtained from reference TRBV7-6 and TRBJ2-1, is as follows: GAGVSQSPRYKVTKRGQDVALRCDPISGHVSLYWYRQALGQGPEFLTYFNYEAQQDKSGLPNDRFSAERPEGSISTLTIQRTEQRDSAMYRCASSFHNEQFFGPGTRLTVL.

CDR3: CSVARRQETQYF. The CDR3 DNA sequence: TGCAGCGTTGCCCGCCGCCAAGAGACCCAGTACTTC. This rearrangement joins TRBV29-1 to TRBJ2-5; D not certain. The germline gives CDR1 SQVTM, CDR2 ANQGSEA. V dropped 4 bases and J dropped 1 base, with 7 bases sitting between them. The CDR3 is made up of 12 amino acids.

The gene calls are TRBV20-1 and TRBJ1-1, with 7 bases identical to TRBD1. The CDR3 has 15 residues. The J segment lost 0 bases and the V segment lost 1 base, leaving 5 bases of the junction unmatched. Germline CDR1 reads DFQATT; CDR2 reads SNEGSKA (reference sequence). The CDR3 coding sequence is TGCAGTGCTAGAGCCAGGGGACAGTTGAACACTGAAGCTTTCTTT. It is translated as CSARARGQLNTEAFF.

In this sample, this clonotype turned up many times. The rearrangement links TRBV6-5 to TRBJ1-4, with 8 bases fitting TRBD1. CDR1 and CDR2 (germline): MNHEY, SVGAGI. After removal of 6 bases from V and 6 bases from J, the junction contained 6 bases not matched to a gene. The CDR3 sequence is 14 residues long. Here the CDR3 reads CASSRTGFDEKLFF. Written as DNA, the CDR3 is TGTGCCAGCAGCAGGACAGGGTTCGATGAAAAACTGTTTTTT.

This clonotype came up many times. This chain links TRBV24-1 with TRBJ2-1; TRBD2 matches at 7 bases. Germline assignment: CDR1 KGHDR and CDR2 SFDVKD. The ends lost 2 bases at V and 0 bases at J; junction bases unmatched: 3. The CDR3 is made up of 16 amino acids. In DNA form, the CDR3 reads TGTGCCACCAGTGATTCCGGGACTACCTCCTACAATGAGCAGTTCTTC. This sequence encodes CATSDSGTTSYNEQFF.

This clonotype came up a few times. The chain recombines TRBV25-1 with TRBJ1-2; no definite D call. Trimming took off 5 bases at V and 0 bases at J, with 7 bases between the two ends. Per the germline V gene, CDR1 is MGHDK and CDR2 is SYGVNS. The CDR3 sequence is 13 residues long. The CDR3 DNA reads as TGTGCCAGCAGTATTAATACTAACTATGGCTACACCTTC. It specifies CASSINTNYGYTF.

The CDR3 reads CASSAMAGASYEQYF. CDR3 DNA sequence: TGTGCCAGCAGCGCCATGGCGGGAGCTTCATACGAGCAGTACTTC. The rearrangement joins TRBV9 to TRBJ2-7; TRBD2 agrees at 7 bases. The germline CDR1 and CDR2 sequences are SGDLS and YYNGEE. J was trimmed by 4 bases and V by 3 bases; bases with no gene match: 10. The CDR3 runs to 15 residues. Combining the CDR3 with reference TRBV9 and TRBJ2-7 gives the whole variable domain DSGVTQTPKHLITATGQRVTLRCSPRSGDLSVYWYQQSLDQGLQFLIQYYNGEERAKGNILERFSAQQFPDLHSELNLSSLELGDSALYFCASSAMAGASYEQYFGPGTRLTVT.

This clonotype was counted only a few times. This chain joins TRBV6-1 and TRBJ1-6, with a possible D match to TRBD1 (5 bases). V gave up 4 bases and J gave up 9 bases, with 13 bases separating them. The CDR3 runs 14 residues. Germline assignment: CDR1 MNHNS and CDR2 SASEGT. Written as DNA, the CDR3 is TGTGCCAGCAGTGTCATACAGGAAACTTCACCCCTCCACTTT. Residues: CASSVIQETSPLHF.

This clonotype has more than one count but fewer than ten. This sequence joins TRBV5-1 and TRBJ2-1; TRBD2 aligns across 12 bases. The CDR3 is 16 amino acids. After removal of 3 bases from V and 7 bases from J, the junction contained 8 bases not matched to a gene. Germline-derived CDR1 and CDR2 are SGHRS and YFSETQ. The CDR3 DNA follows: TGCGCCAGCAGCTGGGATGCTAGCGGGAGGGCTAATGAGCAGTTCTTC. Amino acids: CASSWDASGRANEQFF.

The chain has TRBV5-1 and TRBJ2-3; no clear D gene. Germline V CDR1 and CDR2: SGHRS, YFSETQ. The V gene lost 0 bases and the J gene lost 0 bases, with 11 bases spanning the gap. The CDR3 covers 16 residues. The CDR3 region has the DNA TGCGCCAGCAGCTTGGAAGCGTTCCCTAGCACAGATACGCAGTATTTT. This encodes CASSLEAFPSTDTQYF.

The CDR3 region has the DNA TGTGCCAGCAGTCCGGGAGGGTTGGCTAGCGGGAGAGAGAATGAGCAGTTCTTC. Protein: CASSPGGLASGRENEQFF. The chain joins TRBV28 to TRBJ2-1, with 10 bases matching TRBD2. The germline gives CDR1 MDHEN, CDR2 SYDVKM. This CDR3 has 18 amino acids. The V segment lost 5 bases and the J segment 7 bases; nucleotides outside the gene matches: 17.

CDR3 sequence reads: CASSRGVAGGDTQYF. The DNA for the CDR3 is TGTGCCAGCAGCCGAGGGGTAGCGGGAGGAGATACGCAGTATTTT. The chain links TRBV11-2 to TRBJ2-3; 10 bases agree with TRBD2. The germline V gene encodes CDR1 SGHAT and CDR2 FQNNGV. J was trimmed by 5 bases and V by 5 bases; bases with no gene match: 7. This CDR3 has 15 amino acids.

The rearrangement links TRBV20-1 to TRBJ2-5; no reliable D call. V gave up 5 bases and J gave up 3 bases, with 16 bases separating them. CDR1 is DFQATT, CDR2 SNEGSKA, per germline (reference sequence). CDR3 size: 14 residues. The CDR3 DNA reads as TGCAGTGCTCTCGACCTCGGACGGGAAGAGACCCAGTACTTC. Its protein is CSALDLGREETQYF.

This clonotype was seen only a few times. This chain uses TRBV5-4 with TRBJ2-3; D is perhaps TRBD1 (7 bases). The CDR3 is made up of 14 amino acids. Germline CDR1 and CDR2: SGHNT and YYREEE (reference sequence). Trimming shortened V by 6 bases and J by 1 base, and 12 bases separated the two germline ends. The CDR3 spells CASTQGGRTDTQYF. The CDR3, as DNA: TGTGCCAGCACCCAGGGGGGTCGCACAGATACGCAGTATTTT.

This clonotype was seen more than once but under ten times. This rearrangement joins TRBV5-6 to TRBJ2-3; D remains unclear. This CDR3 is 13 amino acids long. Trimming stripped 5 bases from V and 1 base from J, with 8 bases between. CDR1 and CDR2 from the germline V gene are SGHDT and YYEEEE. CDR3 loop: CASRPYGTDTQYF. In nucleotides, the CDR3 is TGTGCCAGCAGACCCTACGGCACAGATACGCAGTATTTT.

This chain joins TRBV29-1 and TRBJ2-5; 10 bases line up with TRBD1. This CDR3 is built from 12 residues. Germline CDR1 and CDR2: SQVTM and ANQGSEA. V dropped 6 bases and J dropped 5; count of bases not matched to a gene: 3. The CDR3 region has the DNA TGCAGCGTAGACAGGGGGCGGGAGACCCAGTACTTC. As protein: CSVDRGRETQYF.